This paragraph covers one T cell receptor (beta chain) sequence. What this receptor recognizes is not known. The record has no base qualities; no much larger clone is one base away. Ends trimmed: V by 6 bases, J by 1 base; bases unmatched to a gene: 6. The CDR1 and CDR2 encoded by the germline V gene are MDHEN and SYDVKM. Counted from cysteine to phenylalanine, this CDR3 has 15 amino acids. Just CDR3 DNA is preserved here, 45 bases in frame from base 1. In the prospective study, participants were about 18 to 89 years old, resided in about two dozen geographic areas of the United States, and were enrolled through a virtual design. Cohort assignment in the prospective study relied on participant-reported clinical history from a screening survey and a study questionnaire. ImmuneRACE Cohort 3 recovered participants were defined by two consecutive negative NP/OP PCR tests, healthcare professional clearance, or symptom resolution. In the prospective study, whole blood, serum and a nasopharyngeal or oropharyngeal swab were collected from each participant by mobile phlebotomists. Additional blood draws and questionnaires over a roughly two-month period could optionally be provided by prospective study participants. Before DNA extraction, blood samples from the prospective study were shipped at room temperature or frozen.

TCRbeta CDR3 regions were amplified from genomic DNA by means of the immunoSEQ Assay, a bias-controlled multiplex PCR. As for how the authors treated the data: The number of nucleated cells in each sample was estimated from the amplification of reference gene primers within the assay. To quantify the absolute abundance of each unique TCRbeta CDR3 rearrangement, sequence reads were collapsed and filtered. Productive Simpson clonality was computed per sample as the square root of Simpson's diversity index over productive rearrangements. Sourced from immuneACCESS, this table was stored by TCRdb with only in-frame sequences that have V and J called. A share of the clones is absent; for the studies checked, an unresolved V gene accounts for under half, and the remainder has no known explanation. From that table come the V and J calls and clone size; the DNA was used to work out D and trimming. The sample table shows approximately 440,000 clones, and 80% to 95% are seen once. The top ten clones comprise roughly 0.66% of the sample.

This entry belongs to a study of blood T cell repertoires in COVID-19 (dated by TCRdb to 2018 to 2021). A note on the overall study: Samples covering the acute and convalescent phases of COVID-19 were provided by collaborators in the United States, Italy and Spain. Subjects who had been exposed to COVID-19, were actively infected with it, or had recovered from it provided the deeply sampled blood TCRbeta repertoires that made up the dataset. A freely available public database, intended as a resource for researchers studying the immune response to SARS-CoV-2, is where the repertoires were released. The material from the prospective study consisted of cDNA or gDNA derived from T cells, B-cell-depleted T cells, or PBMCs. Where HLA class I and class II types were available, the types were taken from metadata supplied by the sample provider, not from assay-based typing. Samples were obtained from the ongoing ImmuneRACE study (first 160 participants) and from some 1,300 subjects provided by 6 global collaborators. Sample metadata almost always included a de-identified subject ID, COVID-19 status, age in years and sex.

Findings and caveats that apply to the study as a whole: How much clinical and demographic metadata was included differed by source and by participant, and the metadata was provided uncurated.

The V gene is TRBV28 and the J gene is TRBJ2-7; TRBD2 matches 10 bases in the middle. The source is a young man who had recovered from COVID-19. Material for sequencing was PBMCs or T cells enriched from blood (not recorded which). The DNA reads TGTGCCAGCAGCTACAGGACTAGCGGATCCTACGAGCAGTACTTC. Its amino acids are CASSYRTSGSYEQYF.